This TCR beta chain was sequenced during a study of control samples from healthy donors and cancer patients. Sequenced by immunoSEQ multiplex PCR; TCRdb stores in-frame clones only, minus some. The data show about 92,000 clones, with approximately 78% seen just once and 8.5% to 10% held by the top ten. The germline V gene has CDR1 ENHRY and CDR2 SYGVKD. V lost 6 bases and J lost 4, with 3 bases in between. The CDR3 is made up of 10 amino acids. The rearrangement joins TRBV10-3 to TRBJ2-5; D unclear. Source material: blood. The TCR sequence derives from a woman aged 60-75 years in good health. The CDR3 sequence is CAIRAETQYF. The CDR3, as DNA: TGTGCCATCAGGGCAGAGACCCAGTACTTC.